A selection of T cell receptor beta chains follows, all from one sample in a study of T cell clonotyping in hematopoietic cell transplantation. Generated by immunoSEQ multiplex PCR, the TCRdb table keeps only in-frame clones and is missing some. The data hold approximately 11,000 clones, with 80% to 90% observed a single time. Sequencing was performed on peripheral blood mononuclear cells, taken before stem cell transplant. The receptor source for this set is a woman aged 50 to 60 with chronic myeloid leukemia. Some clones in this sample may be carry-over from other donors' samples. Each CDR3 is given with its conserved first and last residue. Each record gives: clone size, J gene, V gene, D gene, CDR3 DNA, CDR3 protein. The D gene is left open where the match is weak. Only some rows state a clone size, as once, few, many or a class for expanded clones.

size: .; J: TRBJ1-5; V: TRBV28; D: .; DNA: TGTGCCAGCAGTCCGTCAGGGGCGCGTGATAGCAATCAGCCCCAGCATTTT; CDR3: CASSPSGARDSNQPQHF
size: .; J: TRBJ2-7; V: TRBV7-2; D: TRBD2; DNA: TGTGCCAGCAGCTTTTATAGCGGGTTCTCCTACGAGCAGTACTTC; CDR3: CASSFYSGFSYEQYF
size: .; J: TRBJ2-7; V: TRBV6-5; D: TRBD1; DNA: TGTGCCAGCGGCCCGGCGACAGGGGTCTACGAGCAGTACTTC; CDR3: CASGPATGVYEQYF
size: .; J: TRBJ2-7; V: TRBV29-1; D: TRBD2; DNA: TGCAGCGTTGAATCGCTAGCGGGGACCTCCTACGAGCAGTACTTC; CDR3: CSVESLAGTSYEQYF
size: .; J: TRBJ2-1; V: TRBV6-1; D: .; DNA: TGTGCCAGCAGTGGAACCTCCTACAATGAGCAGTTCTTC; CDR3: CASSGTSYNEQFF
size: .; J: TRBJ1-2; V: TRBV20-1; D: .; DNA: TGCAGTGTACCTCGGAACTATGGCTACACCTTC; CDR3: CSVPRNYGYTF
size: .; J: TRBJ1-1; V: TRBV11-2; D: .; DNA: TGTGCCAGCAGCTCAATCAGGGGAGGTGAAGCTTTCTTT; CDR3: CASSSIRGGEAFF
size: .; J: TRBJ2-7; V: TRBV4-1; D: TRBD2; DNA: TGCGCCAGCAGCCAAGCGGGGGGAGGAACCTACGAGCAGTACTTC; CDR3: CASSQAGGGTYEQYF
size: .; J: TRBJ2-1; V: TRBV30; D: .; DNA: TGTGCCTGGAGTGCCGGACAGAAGCAGTTCTTC; CDR3: CAWSAGQKQFF
size: .; J: TRBJ1-1; V: TRBV2; D: .; DNA: TGTGCCAGCAGTGAACTTTTGGGGCTGGGTGAAGCTTTCTTT; CDR3: CASSELLGLGEAFF
size: .; J: TRBJ2-7; V: TRBV2; D: TRBD2; DNA: TGTGCCAGCAGTGAAGCACGACCGGGACTAGTCTACGAGCAGTACTTC; CDR3: CASSEARPGLVYEQYF
size: .; J: TRBJ2-1; V: TRBV7-2; D: .; DNA: TGTGCCAGCACCAGGGGCGGTTTCAATGAGCAGTTCTTC; CDR3: CASTRGGFNEQFF
size: few; J: TRBJ2-2; V: TRBV9; D: .; DNA: TGTGCCAGCAGCGTTGGAGGACTCACCGGGGAGCTGTTTTTT; CDR3: CASSVGGLTGELFF
size: .; J: TRBJ2-7; V: TRBV2; D: TRBD1; DNA: TGTGCCAGCAGCCGGGACAGTCTCTACGAGCAGTACTTC; CDR3: CASSRDSLYEQYF
size: .; J: TRBJ1-2; V: TRBV7-9; D: .; DNA: TGTGCCAGCTATGAGGTGGGGGGCCTTTTTGGCTACACCTTC; CDR3: CASYEVGGLFGYTF
size: .; J: TRBJ1-1; V: TRBV9; D: .; DNA: TGTGCCAGCAGCGTAGAGATGAACACTGAAGCTTTCTTT; CDR3: CASSVEMNTEAFF
size: once; J: TRBJ1-5; V: TRBV2; D: .; DNA: TGTGCCAGCAGTGAAGCTAATAGCAATCAGCCCCAGCATTTT; CDR3: CASSEANSNQPQHF
size: .; J: TRBJ1-1; V: TRBV2; D: .; DNA: TGTGCCAGCAGTTGGAGCAGGGACACTGAAGCTTTCTTT; CDR3: CASSWSRDTEAFF
size: .; J: TRBJ2-5; V: TRBV9; D: .; DNA: TGTGCCAGCAGCGAAGAGCTGTACCAAGAGACCCAGTACTTC; CDR3: CASSEELYQETQYF
size: .; J: TRBJ1-1; V: TRBV30; D: TRBD1; DNA: TGTGCCTGGAACTACGCGACAGGGGGACTGACTGAAGCTTTCTTT; CDR3: CAWNYATGGLTEAFF